Following are 24 T cell receptor beta chains from one sample sequenced in a study of tumor and adjacent non-tumor tissue in lung cancer. Three rounds of nested PCR, following a modified ARM-PCR protocol, produced the TCRbeta library. TCRdb reanalysed the multiplex PCR reads using MiXCR and keeps one entry per CDR3 protein. The sample includes 220,000 or so distinct CDR3 sequences, around 70% of them seen just once. No cell sorting was done before RNA was extracted from the tissue. The sample comprised lung tumor tissue. These receptors were obtained from a man aged 55 to 70 with non-small cell lung cancer.

About this clonotype itself: Likely a read error: the CDR3 ends without its conserved phenylalanine or tryptophan. V is TRBV6-1 and J is TRBJ2-7; D call uncertain. CDR1 is MNHNS and CDR2 is SASEGT in the germline V gene. The CDR3 spans 12 residues. The DNA for the CDR3 is TGTGCCAGCAGCTTTCTCTCCTACAAGCAGTACTAC. It yields the protein CASSFLSYKQYY.

This rearrangement joins TRBV20-1 to TRBJ1-5; 7 bases are a match to TRBD1. From germline, CDR1 is DFQATT and CDR2 SNEGSKA (reference sequence). V was clipped by 5 bases and J by 14 bases; unmatched bases: 24. The CDR3 extends over 16 amino acids. This CDR3 reads CSARRQGGLSNQLKHF. Written as DNA, the CDR3 is TGCAGTGCTCGACGACAGGGCGGACTTTCGAACCAGCTCAAGCATTTT.

Remarks on this clonotype: A junction boundary mismatches the germline segment, possibly from a read error. V usage is TRBV11-3 and J usage is TRBJ2-5; maybe TRBD1 (5 bases). Germline-derived CDR1 and CDR2 are SGHNT and YENEEA. The CDR3 has 14 residues. The CDR3 reads CASSLVQDQETQYF. DNA for the CDR3: TGTGCCAGCAGCTTAGTACAGGACCAAGAGACTCAGTACTTC.

A remark on this clonotype: This likely comes from a read error, as the CDR3 has no conserved phenylalanine or tryptophan at its end. The chain carries TRBV13 and TRBJ2-2; D call uncertain. Germline lookup yields CDR1 PRHDT and CDR2 FYEKMQ (reference sequence). The CDR3 is made up of 12 amino acids. The DNA for the CDR3 is TGTGTCAACAGCCGGCCGGCCGGGGAGCTGTTTTTA. Amino acids: CVNSRPAGELFL.

Turning to this clonotype: This may come from a read error, since a much larger clone is one base off. The V gene is TRBV6-1, the J gene TRBJ2-1; 8 bases agree with TRBD2. Losses at the gene ends were 10 bases for V and 6 bases for J; bases not matched to a gene: 11. The CDR3 is 14 residues long. Germline V gene data show CDR1 as MNHNS and CDR2 as SASEGT. CDR3 loop: CAIRRRGASNEQFF. In DNA, the CDR3 is TGTGCCATCAGAAGGCGGGGGGCCTCCAATGAGCAGTTCTTC.

Concerning this clonotype itself: A read error may be the cause here, since a much bigger clone is one base away. This chain uses TRBV20-1 with TRBJ2-7; TRBD1 aligns across 11 bases. The CDR3 runs 13 residues. The germline CDR1 and CDR2 sequences are DFQATT and SNEGSKA (reference sequence). CDR3 sequence (DNA): TGCAGTGCCTCCGGACAGGGGGCATACGTGCAGTACTTC. This codes for CSASGQGAYVQYF.

V and J are TRBV20-1 and TRBJ2-1, with D perhaps assigned TRBD1 or TRBD2 (6 bases each). Per germline, CDR1 DFQATT and CDR2 SNEGSKA (reference sequence). The CDR3 is 15 residues long. With 7 bases removed from V and 7 bases from J, the gap between germline ends came to 23 bases. The CDR3 is CSGSHWGRGDNEQFF. CDR3 bases: TGCAGTGGTAGTCACTGGGGGCGCGGGGATAATGAGCAGTTCTTC.

This chain uses TRBV6-5 with TRBJ2-7; TRBD2 might be the D (6 bases). V was pared by 2 bases and J by 4 bases, with 15 bases between. The CDR3 spans 15 residues. Germline CDR1 MNHEY, CDR2 SVGAGI. The CDR3 region has the DNA TGTGCCAGCAGTTACGAGTGTAGCGGCAGATACGAGCAGTACTTC. This sequence encodes CASSYECSGRYEQYF.

The chain couples TRBV6-1 to TRBJ2-5, with D maybe TRBD2 (7 bases). The CDR3 has 16 residues. Germline V lookup: CDR1 MNHNS, CDR2 SASEGT. V was shortened by 7 bases and J by 0 bases, with 18 bases between the two germline ends. CDR3 sequence reads: CASTGARGGYQETQYF. The CDR3, as DNA: TGTGCCAGCACCGGCGCTCGCGGGGGCTACCAAGAGACCCAGTACTTC.

A remark on this clonotype: This clone may be a read error of a much larger clone one base away. The chain couples TRBV5-1 to TRBJ2-6, with 13 bases matching TRBD2. Germline V CDR1 and CDR2: SGHRS, YFSETQ. This CDR3 has 17 amino acids. The CDR3 nucleotides are TGCGCCAGCAGCCCAGGACTAGCGGGAGCGGGGGCCAACATCCTGACTTTC. Translated: CASSPGLAGAGANILTF. Looking up the rest from reference TRBV5-1 and TRBJ2-6 gives the full variable domain: KAGVTQTPRYLIKTRGQQVTLSCSPISGHRSVSWYQQTPGQGLQFLFEYFSETQRNKGNFPGRFSGRQFSNSRSEMNVSTLELGDSALYLCASSPGLAGAGANILTFGAGSRLTVL.

Worth noting for this clonotype: The CDR3 ends on some other residue instead of the conserved phenylalanine or tryptophan, so this is likely a read error. Because the CDR3's place on the DNA is in doubt, the DNA is left out and the CDR3 is given as listed by TCRdb. The genes are TRBV11-2 and TRBJ1-6. The CDR3 is 14 residues long, ends included. Germline V gives CDR1 SGHAT, CDR2 FQNNGV. The CDR3 region is CASNFGVGNSPIHS.

This clonotype has a single count. The germline gene is not matched at one end of the junction; a read error may be the cause. The rearrangement links TRBV6-1 to TRBJ2-7; a weak D match, TRBD2 (6 bases). Germline CDR1 reads MNHNS; CDR2 reads SASEGT. The CDR3 totals 18 residues. The CDR3 nucleotides are TGTGCCAGCAGTGAAGCGGCGGGCGGACTATCGGGTTCCTACGAACAGTACTTC. This gives the protein CASSEAAGGLSGSYEQYF.

Concerning this clonotype itself: Germline and junction disagree at one end, which may indicate a read error. The chain joins TRBV20-1 to TRBJ2-1; 10 bases map to TRBD2. CDR3 length: 15 amino acids. Germline assignment: CDR1 DFQATT and CDR2 SNEGSKA (reference sequence). The CDR3 DNA is TGCAGTGTTAGACCAGGGGGGACTAGCGCGGGTGAGCAGTTCTTC. It is translated as CSVRPGGTSAGEQFF.

As to this clonotype: The junction differs from germline at one of its ends, possibly a read error. The chain carries TRBV20-1 and TRBJ1-5; tentatively, D is TRBD1 (6 bases). This CDR3 region has 14 residues. CDR1 and CDR2 from the germline V gene are DFQATT and SNEGSKA (reference sequence). DNA of the CDR3: TGCAATGCTACGTCTGCAGGGGTTGGTCAGCCCCAGCATTTT. Translated: CNATSAGVGQPQHF.

About this clonotype: At one boundary the junction diverges from the germline segment, which might be a read error. V is TRBV11-1 and J is TRBJ1-2, with D unclear. The CDR3 has 14 residues. Germline CDR1 is SGHAT and CDR2 is FQDESV (reference sequence). CDR3 loop: CVSSPQRRNYGYTF. Here the CDR3 DNA reads TGTGTCAGCAGTCCTCAGCGCAGGAACTATGGCTACACCTTC.

This clonotype was seen a handful of times. Given a much more abundant clone one base away, this may be a read error. The chain links TRBV6-5 to TRBJ2-2, with 8 bases lining up with TRBD1. The junction had 5 bases not matched to a gene; V was cut back by 1 base and J by 1 base. Germline assignment: CDR1 MNHEY and CDR2 SVGAGI. The CDR3 is 17 residues long. The CDR3 DNA reads TGTGCCAGCAGTTACTTCCAGGGACAGGTGAACACCGGGGAGCTGTTTTTT. Protein product: CASSYFQGQVNTGELFF.

Comments on this clonotype: A junction end diverges from the germline sequence, so it may reflect a read error. This chain links TRBV5-5 with TRBJ1-2; a possible D gene is TRBD1 (5 bases). This CDR3 is built from 12 residues. Germline CDR1 reads SGHKS; CDR2 reads YYEKEE (reference sequence). The CDR3: CVSSLSGGGYTF. CDR3 coding DNA: TGTGTCAGCAGCTTGTCCGGGGGTGGATACACCTTC.

In the case of this clonotype: The junction departs from the called germline gene at one end, perhaps through a read error. The chain has TRBV6-5 and TRBJ2-1, with TRBD2 identical over 10 bases. The CDR3 contains 16 residues. CDR1 and CDR2 from the germline V gene are MNHEY and SVGAGI. The CDR3 DNA reads as TGTACCAGCAGCTTGGGGCTAGCGGGAGTCTACAATGAGCAGTTCTTC. Protein product: CTSSLGLAGVYNEQFF.

This clonotype showed up just once. The gene calls are TRBV28 and TRBJ2-1; D is unclear. The CDR3 is made up of 11 amino acids. Germline loops: CDR1 MDHEN, CDR2 SYDVKM. V shed 8 bases and J shed 6 bases, with 8 bases lying between them. The DNA for the CDR3 is TGTGCCAGCGGTCTTCTCAATGAGCAGTTCTTC. Protein product: CASGLLNEQFF. Using reference TRBV28 and TRBJ2-1 for the parts outside the CDR3, the full variable domain is DVKVTQSSRYLVKRTGEKVFLECVQDMDHENMFWYRQDPGLGLRLIYFSYDVKMKEKGDIPEGYSVSREKKERFSLILESASTNQTSMYLCASGLLNEQFFGPGTRLTVL.

In its sample, this clonotype was seen many times. The chain carries TRBV11-1 and TRBJ2-2; 8 nucleotides line up with TRBD2. The CDR3 sequence is 14 residues long. The junction had 5 bases not matched to a gene; V was cut back by 6 bases and J by 5 bases. In germline, CDR1 is SGHAT, CDR2 FQDESV (reference sequence). The CDR3 region has the DNA TGTGCCAGCAGTAGCGGGATCGGAACCGGGGAGCTGTTTTTT. It is translated as CASSSGIGTGELFF.

This clonotype came up once. At one end, the junction sequence differs from germline, possibly due to a read error. The chain combines TRBV7-9 with TRBJ2-1; 7 bases align to TRBD2. CDR1 and CDR2 (germline): SEHNR, FQNEAQ (reference sequence). This CDR3 is built from 15 residues. CDR3 protein: CASSLMGGPMDEQSF. CDR3 DNA: TGTGCCAGCAGCTTAATGGGAGGGCCTATGGATGAGCAGTCCTTC. The full variable domain, completed using reference TRBV7-9 and TRBJ2-1, is DTGVSQNPRHKITKRGQNVTFRCDPISEHNRLYWYRQTLGQGPEFLTYFQNEAQLEKSRLLSDRFSAERPKGSFSTLEIQRTEQGDSAMYLCASSLMGGPMDEQSFGPGTRLTVL.

This clonotype was observed a handful of times. This may come from a read error, since a much larger clone is one base off. The J gene is TRBJ2-1, the V gene TRBV20-1; D might be TRBD2 (5 bases). V dropped 3 bases and J dropped 10 bases, with 13 bases sitting between them. This CDR3 region has 12 residues. Germline CDR1 DFQATT, CDR2 SNEGSKA (reference sequence). CDR3 sequence reads: CSARRLKEEQFF. In DNA, the CDR3 is TGCAGTGCTAGGCGACTAAAGGAGGAGCAGTTCTTC.

Comments on this clonotype: The conserved phenylalanine or tryptophan normally closing the CDR3 is absent here, so this likely arose from a read error. The chain couples TRBV29-1 to TRBJ2-1; perhaps TRBD1 as D (6 bases). Trimming removed 4 bases at V and 11 bases at J, with 18 bases between. Germline values: CDR1 SQVTM, CDR2 ANQGSEA. The CDR3 runs 13 residues. The DNA for the CDR3 is TGCAGCGTTGGGGGGCTGACTACCGACAAGCAGTTCTTA. Translation gives CSVGGLTTDKQFL.

There are a few counts of this clonotype. The gene calls are TRBV20-1 and TRBJ2-5; possible D gene TRBD2, 5 bases. Trimming left V 8 bases short and J 2 bases short, with 6 bases between. Germline assignment: CDR1 DFQATT and CDR2 SNEGSKA (reference sequence). This CDR3 is built from 10 residues. CDR3 in amino acids: CSSGQETQYF. CDR3 nucleotides: TGCAGTTCGGGGCAAGAGACCCAGTACTTC.